The sample holds many counts of the clone carrying this T cell receptor (beta chain). The antigen remains unidentified. The V gene's germline CDR1 is ENHRY and CDR2 SYGVKD. This CDR3 spans 15 amino acids. V lost 3 bases to trimming and J lost 6 bases; unmatched junction nucleotides: 8. This specimen comes from a study of spatial heterogeneity in lung cancer. Findings and limits, study-wide: Ubiquitous expanded tumor TCRs showed up in blood more at resection than follow-up.

Via MiXCR, TCRdb re-called the 5' RACE reads, giving one row per CDR3 protein. This table has 45,000 to 55,000 distinct CDR3 sequences, over 4.5% appearing once. As to time point: sample taken at primary tumor resection. No cell sorting; template was whole RNA from tumor, lung tissue or PBMC. The cohort: over 70 early-stage, untreated non-small cell lung cancer patients. Sample: PBMCs, taken at surgery. The rearrangement joins TRBV10-3 to TRBJ1-5; 7 nucleotides agree with TRBD1. The origin of this receptor is a male donor with early-stage non-small cell lung cancer. CDR3 bases: TGTGCCATCAGTGAAGGGGACAGATTGGGTCAGCCCCAGCATTTT. Amino acids: CAISEGDRLGQPQHF.